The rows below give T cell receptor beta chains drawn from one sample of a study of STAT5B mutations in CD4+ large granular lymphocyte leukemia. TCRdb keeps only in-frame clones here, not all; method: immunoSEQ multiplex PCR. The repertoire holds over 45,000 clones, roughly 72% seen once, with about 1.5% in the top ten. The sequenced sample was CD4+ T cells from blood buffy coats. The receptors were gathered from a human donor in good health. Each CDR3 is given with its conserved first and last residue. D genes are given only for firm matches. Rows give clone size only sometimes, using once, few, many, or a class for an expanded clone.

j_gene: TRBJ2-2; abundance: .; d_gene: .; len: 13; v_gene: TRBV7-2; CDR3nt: TGTGCCAGCAGCTTCCAGGGAACGGGGGAGCTGTTTTTT; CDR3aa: CASSFQGTGELFF
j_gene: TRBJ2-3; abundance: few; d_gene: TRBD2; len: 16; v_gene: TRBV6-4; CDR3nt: TGTGCCAGCAGTGAGATCTCTAGCGGCCACACAGATACGCAGTATTTT; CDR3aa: CASSEISSGHTDTQYF
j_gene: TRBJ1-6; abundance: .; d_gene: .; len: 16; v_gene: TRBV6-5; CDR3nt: TGTGCCGGCAGTTTCGGGACGGGGAATTCGAATTCACCCCTCCACTTT; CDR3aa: CAGSFGTGNSNSPLHF
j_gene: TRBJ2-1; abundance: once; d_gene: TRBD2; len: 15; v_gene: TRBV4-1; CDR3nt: TGCGCCAGCAGCCAAGGGGGACTAGCGGAGGGTGAGCAGTTCTTC; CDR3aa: CASSQGGLAEGEQFF
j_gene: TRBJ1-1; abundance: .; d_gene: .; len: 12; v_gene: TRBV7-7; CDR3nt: TGTGCTAGCAGCCAAATATACACTGAAGCTTTCTTT; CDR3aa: CASSQIYTEAFF
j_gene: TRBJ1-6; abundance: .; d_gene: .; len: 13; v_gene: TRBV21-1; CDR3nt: TGTGCCAGCAGCACGACTCGAAATTCACCCCTCCACTTT; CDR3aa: CASSTTRNSPLHF
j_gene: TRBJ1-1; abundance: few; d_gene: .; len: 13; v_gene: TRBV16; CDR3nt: TGTGCCAGCAGCCCTGGGGTTGACACTGAAGCTTTCTTT; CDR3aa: CASSPGVDTEAFF
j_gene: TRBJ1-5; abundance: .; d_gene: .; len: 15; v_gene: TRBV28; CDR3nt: TGTGCCAGCAGTTTCGCGGGGGCGCGAGTTCAGCCCCAGCATTTT; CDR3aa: CASSFAGARVQPQHF
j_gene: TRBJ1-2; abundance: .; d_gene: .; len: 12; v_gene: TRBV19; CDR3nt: TGTGCCAGTAGTATCGCCTTGGGTGGCTACACCTTC; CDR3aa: CASSIALGGYTF
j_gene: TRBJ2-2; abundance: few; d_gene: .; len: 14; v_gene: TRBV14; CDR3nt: TGTGCCAGCAGCCAAGGTCCGATCACCGGGGAGCTGTTTTTT; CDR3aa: CASSQGPITGELFF
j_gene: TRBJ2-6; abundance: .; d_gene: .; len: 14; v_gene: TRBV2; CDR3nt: TGTGCCAGCAGGGAGGGTTCCGGGGCCAACGTCCTGACTTTC; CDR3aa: CASREGSGANVLTF
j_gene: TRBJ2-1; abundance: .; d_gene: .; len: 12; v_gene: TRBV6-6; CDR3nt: TGTGCCAGCAGTTATCAGGGAAATGAGCAGTTCTTC; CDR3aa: CASSYQGNEQFF
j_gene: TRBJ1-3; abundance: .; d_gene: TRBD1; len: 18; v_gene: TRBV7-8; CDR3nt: TGTGCCAGCAGCTTAACTATACCGGGACAGGCCTCTGGAAACACCATATATTTT; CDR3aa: CASSLTIPGQASGNTIYF
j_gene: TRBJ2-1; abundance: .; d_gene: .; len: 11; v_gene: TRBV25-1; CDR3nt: TGTGCCAGCAAATTATACAATGAGCAGTTCTTC; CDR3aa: CASKLYNEQFF
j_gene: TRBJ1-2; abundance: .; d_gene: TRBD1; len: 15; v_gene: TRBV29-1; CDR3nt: TGCAGCGTTGAACAATCCGGGACAGGGATCTATGGCTACACCTTC; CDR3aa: CSVEQSGTGIYGYTF
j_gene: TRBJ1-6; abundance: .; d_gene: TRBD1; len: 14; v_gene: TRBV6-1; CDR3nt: TGTGCCAGCAGTGAGGTACAGGGGAATTCACCCCTCCACTTT; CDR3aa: CASSEVQGNSPLHF
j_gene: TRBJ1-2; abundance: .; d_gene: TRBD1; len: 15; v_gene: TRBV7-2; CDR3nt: TGTGCCAGCAGCTTGGGACAGGGGGCCCACTATGGCTACACCTTC; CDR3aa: CASSLGQGAHYGYTF
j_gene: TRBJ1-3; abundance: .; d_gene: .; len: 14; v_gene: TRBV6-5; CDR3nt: TGTGCCTCATCGGGTGCAGTCTCTGGAAACACCATATATTTT; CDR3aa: CASSGAVSGNTIYF
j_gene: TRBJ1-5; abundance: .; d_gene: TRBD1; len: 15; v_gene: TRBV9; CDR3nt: TGTGCCAGCACCCCAGGACAGGGCGAGGGTCAGCCCCAGCATTTT; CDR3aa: CASTPGQGEGQPQHF
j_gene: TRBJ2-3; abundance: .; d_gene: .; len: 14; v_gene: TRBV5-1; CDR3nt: TGCGCCAGCAGGATCGGGTTAGGCCAGGGGACGCAGTATTTT; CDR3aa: CASRIGLGQGTQYF
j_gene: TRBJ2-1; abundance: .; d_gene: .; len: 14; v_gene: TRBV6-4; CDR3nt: TGTGCCAGCAGCGAATGGGGGAACTCTAATGAGCAGTTCTTC; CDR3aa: CASSEWGNSNEQFF
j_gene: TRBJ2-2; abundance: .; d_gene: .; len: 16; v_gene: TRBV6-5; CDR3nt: TGTGCCAGCAGTTATGGTGAGAGTTGGTCCACCGGGGAGCTGTTTTTT; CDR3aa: CASSYGESWSTGELFF
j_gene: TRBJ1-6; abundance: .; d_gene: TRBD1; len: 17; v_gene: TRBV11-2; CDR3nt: TGTGCCAGCAGCTTAAGCGGGTCAGGGGGTTATAATTCACCCCTCCACTTT; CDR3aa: CASSLSGSGGYNSPLHF
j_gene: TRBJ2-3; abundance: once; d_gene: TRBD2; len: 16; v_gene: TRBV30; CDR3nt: TGTGCCTGGAGTGGTAGCGGGGGGGCAAGGACAGATACGCAGTATTTT; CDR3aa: CAWSGSGGARTDTQYF
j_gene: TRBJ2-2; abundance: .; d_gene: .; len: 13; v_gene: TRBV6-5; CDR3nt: TGTGCCAGCAGTTACTCCGGGGGCGGGGAGCTGTTTTTT; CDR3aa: CASSYSGGGELFF
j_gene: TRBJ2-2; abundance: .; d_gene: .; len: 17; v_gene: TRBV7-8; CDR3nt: TGTGCCAGCAGCTCGGGGTCACTAGCCCGCAACACCGGGGAGCTGTTTTTT; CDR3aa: CASSSGSLARNTGELFF
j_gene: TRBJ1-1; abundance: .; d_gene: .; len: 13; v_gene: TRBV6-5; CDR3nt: TGTGCCAGCAGTTACGCAGCGAACACTGAAGCTTTCTTT; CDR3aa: CASSYAANTEAFF
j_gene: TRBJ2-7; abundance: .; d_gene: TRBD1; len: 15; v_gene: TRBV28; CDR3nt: TGTGCCAGCAGTTTATCCATGACAGGGACGTACGAGCAGTACTTC; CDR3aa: CASSLSMTGTYEQYF
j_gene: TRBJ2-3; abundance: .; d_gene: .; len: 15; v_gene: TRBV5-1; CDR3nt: TGCGCCAGCAGCTCCCGGGACCCCCACACAGATACGCAGTATTTT; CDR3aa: CASSSRDPHTDTQYF
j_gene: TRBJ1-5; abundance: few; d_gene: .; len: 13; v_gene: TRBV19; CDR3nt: TGTGCCAGTAGCCGGCAGTCCGATCAGCCCCAGCATTTT; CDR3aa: CASSRQSDQPQHF
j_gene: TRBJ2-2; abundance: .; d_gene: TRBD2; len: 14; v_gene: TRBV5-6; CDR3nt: TGTGCCAGCAGCTGGGGGGGGACTACCGGGGAGCTGTTTTTT; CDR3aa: CASSWGGTTGELFF
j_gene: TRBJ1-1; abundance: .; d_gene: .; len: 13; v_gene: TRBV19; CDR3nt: TGTGCCAGTAGTGACACTGGGAACACTGAAGCTTTCTTT; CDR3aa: CASSDTGNTEAFF
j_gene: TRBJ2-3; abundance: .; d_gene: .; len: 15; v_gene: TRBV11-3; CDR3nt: TGTGCCAGCAGCCTACGGGGACGGGGCACAGATACGCAGTATTTT; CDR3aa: CASSLRGRGTDTQYF
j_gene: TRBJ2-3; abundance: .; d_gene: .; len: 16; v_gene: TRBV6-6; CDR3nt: TGTGCCAGCAGTTCCCCAGGGGCGGGGGCTGGGGATACGCAGTATTTT; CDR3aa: CASSSPGAGAGDTQYF
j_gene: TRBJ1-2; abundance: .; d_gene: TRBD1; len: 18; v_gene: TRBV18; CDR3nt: TGTGCCAGCTCTCTTGACCATGGACAGGGGGTTACTAACTATGGCTACACCTTC; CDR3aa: CASSLDHGQGVTNYGYTF
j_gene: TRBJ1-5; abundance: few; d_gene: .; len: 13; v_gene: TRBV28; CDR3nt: TGTGCCAGCAGTTTGCCCGAGAATCAGCCCCAGCATTTT; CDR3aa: CASSLPENQPQHF
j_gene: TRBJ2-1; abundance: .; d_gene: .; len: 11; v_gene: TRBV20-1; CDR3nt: TGCAGTGCTAGTGACTACAATGAGCAGTTCTTC; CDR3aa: CSASDYNEQFF
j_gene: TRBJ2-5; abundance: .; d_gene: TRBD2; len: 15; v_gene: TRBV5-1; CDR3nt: TGCGCCAGCAGCCTACCACTAAGCGGGGGAGAGACCCAGTACTTC; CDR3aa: CASSLPLSGGETQYF
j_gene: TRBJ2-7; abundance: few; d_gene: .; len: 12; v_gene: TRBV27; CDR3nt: TGTGCCAGTCGCACAGGGCCCTACGAGCAGTACTTC; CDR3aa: CASRTGPYEQYF
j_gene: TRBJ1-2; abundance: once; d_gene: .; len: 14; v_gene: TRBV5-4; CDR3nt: TGTGCCAGCAGCTTGACAGGGTACGACATAGGCTACACCTTC; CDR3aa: CASSLTGYDIGYTF
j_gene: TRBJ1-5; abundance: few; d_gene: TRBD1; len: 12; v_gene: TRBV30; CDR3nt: TGTGCCTGGAGTCAGGGGGCACAGCCCCAGCATTTT; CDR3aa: CAWSQGAQPQHF
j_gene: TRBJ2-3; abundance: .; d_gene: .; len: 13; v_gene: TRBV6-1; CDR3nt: TGTGCCAGCGGGGCTCCTAGCACAGATACGCAGTATTTT; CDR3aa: CASGAPSTDTQYF